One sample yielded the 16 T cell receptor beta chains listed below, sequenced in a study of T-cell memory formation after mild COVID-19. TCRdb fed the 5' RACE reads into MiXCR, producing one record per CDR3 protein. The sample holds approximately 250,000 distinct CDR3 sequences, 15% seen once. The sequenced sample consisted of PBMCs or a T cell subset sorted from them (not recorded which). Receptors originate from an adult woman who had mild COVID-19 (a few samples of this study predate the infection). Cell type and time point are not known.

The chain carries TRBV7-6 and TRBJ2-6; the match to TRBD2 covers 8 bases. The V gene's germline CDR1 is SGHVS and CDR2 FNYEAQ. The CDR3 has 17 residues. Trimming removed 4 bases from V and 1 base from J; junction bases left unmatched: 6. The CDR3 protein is CASSSRLALSGANVLTF. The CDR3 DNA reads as TGTGCCAGCAGCTCTCGACTAGCGCTTTCTGGGGCCAACGTCCTGACTTTC.

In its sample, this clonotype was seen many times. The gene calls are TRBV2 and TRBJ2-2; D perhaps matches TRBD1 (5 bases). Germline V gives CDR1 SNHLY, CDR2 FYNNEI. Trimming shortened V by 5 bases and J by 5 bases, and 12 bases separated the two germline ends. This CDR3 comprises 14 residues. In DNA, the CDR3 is TGTGCCAGCAGTCGCATCAGGGAAACCGGGGAGCTGTTTTTT. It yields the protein CASSRIRETGELFF.

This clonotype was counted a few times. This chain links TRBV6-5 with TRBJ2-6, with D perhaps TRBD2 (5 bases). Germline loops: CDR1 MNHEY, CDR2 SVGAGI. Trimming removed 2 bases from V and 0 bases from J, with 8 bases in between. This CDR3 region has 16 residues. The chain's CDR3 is CASSYVGSSGANVLTF. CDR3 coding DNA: TGTGCCAGCAGTTACGTGGGGAGCTCTGGGGCCAACGTCCTGACTTTC.

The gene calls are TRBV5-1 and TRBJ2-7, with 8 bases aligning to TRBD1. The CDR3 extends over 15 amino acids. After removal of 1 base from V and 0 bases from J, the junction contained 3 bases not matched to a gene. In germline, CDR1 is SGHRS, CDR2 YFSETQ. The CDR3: CASSLLQGDSYEQYF. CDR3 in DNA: TGCGCCAGCAGCTTGCTACAGGGGGACTCCTACGAGCAGTACTTC.

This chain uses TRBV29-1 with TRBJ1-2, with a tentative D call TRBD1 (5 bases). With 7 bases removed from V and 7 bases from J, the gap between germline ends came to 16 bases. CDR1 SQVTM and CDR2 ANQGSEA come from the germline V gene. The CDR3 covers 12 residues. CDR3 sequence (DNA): TGCAGCGCGGGGGATGTTGCGGGTGGCTACACCTTC. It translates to CSAGDVAGGYTF.

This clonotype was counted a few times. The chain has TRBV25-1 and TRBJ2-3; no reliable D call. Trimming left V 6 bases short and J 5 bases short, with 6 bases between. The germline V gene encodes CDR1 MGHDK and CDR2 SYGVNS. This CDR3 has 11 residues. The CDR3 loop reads CASRIGDTQYF. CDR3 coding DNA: TGTGCCAGCAGGATCGGAGATACGCAGTATTTT.

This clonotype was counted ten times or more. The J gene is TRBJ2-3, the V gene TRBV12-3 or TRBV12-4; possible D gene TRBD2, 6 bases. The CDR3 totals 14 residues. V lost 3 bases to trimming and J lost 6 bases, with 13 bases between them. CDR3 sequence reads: CASSLGGVGDTQYF. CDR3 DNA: TGTGCCAGCAGTTTGGGCGGGGTAGGGGATACGCAGTATTTT.

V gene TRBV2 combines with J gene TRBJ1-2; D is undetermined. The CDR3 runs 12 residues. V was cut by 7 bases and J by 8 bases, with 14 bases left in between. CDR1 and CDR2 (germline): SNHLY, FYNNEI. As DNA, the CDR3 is TGTGCCAGCAAGGACGGCCCGGGAGGCTACACCTTC. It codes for CASKDGPGGYTF.

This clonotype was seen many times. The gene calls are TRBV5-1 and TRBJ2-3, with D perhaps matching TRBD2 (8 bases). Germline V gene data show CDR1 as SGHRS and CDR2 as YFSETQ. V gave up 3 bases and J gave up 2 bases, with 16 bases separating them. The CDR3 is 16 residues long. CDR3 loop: CASSSGGGLTTDTQYF. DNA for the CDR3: TGCGCCAGCAGCTCGGGAGGGGGCCTCACCACAGATACGCAGTATTTT.

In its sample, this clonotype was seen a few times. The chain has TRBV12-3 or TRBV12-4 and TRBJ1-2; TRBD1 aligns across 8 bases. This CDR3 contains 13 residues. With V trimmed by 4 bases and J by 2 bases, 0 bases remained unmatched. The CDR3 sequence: CASSSGGNYGYTF. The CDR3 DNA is TGTGCCAGCAGTTCAGGGGGCAACTATGGCTACACCTTC.

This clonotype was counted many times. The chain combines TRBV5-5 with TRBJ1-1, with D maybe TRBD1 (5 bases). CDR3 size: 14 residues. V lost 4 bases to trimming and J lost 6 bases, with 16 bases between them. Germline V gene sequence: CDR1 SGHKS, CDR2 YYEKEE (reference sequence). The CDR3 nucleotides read TGTGCCAGCAGCATCACCGGGGGGTCAGCTGAAGCTTTCTTT. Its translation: CASSITGGSAEAFF.

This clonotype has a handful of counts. The CDR3 bases are TGTGCCAGCAGCTCCAGACTAGGCGGCAATGAGCAGTTCTTC. It encodes CASSSRLGGNEQFF. The chain is built from TRBV7-6 and TRBJ2-1; perhaps TRBD2 as D (6 bases). Germline V gives CDR1 SGHVS, CDR2 FNYEAQ. The CDR3 is made up of 14 amino acids. The ends were cut back, 4 bases at V and 6 bases at J, with 13 bases in the middle.

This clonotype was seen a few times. CDR3 DNA: TGTGCCTGGAGTGTTTCCTCCCGCGGGGAGCAGTTCTTC. Protein product: CAWSVSSRGEQFF. This rearrangement joins TRBV30 to TRBJ2-1; a possible D gene is TRBD2 (5 bases). Germline V gene lookup returns CDR1 GTSNPN and CDR2 SVGIG (reference sequence). The CDR3 loop spans 13 amino acids. V lost 0 bases, J lost 10 bases, and 13 bases lay in between.

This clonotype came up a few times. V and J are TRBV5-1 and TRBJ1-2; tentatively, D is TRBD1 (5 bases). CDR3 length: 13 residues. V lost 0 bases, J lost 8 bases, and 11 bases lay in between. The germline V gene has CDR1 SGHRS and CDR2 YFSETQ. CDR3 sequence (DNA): TGCGCCAGCAGCTTGGATGGGGGTTCCGGCTACACCTTC. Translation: CASSLDGGSGYTF.

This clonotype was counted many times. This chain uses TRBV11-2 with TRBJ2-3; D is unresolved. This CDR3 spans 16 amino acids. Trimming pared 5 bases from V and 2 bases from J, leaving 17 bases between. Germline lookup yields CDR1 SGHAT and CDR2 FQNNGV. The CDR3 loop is CASSPILAVNTDTQYF. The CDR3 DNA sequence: TGTGCCAGCAGCCCTATTTTAGCCGTTAACACAGATACGCAGTATTTT. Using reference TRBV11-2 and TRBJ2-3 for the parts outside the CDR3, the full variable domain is EAGVAQSPRYKIIEKRQSVAFWCNPISGHATLYWYQQILGQGPKLLIQFQNNGVVDDSQLPKDRFSAERLKGVDSTLKIQPAKLEDSAVYLCASSPILAVNTDTQYFGPGTRLTVL.

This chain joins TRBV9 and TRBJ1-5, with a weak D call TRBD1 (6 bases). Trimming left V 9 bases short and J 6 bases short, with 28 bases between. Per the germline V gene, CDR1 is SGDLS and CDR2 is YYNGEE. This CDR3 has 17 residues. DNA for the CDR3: TGTGCCACCACGGACAGTATCTTAGGTAGAGCGAGTCAGCCCCAGCATTTT. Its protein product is CATTDSILGRASQPQHF.